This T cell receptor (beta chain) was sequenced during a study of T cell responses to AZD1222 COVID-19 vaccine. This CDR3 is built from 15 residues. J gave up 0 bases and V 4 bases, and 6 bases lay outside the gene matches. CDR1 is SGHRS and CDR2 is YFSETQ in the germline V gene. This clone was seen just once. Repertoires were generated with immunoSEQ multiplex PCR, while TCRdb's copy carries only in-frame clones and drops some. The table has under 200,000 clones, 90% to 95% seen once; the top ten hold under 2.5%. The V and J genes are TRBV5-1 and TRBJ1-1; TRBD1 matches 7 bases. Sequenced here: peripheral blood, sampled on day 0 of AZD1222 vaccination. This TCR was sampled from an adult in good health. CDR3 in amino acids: CASSRGQILNTEAFF. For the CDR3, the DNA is TGCGCCAGCAGCCGGGGACAGATCCTGAACACTGAAGCTTTCTTT.